Each of the 30 T cell receptor beta chains below was sequenced from the same sample in a study of glioma-infiltrating T cells after dendritic cell vaccination. Time point described: after dendritic cell vaccination, including at tumor progression/relapse. Repertoires were generated with immunoSEQ multiplex PCR, while TCRdb's copy carries only in-frame clones and drops some. The data contain about 100,000 clones, around 80% of them singletons. Source: blood, taken after dendritic cell vaccination. Receptors were obtained from a human donor with glioblastoma.

This chain joins TRBV5-1 and TRBJ2-1; TRBD2 aligns across 9 bases. The CDR3 runs to 13 residues. The germline gives CDR1 SGHRS, CDR2 YFSETQ. V lost 2 bases and J lost 6; bases outside the gene matches: 0. The CDR3 DNA reads TGCGCCAGCAGCTTTAGCGGGAGCAATGAGCAGTTCTTC. It translates to CASSFSGSNEQFF.

V usage is TRBV7-9 and J usage is TRBJ2-7, with 10 positions matching TRBD1. The CDR3 length is 15 residues. Trimming removed 5 bases from V and 5 bases from J; junction bases left unmatched: 9. The V gene's germline CDR1 is SEHNR and CDR2 FQNEAQ (reference sequence). The CDR3 sequence: CASSPKGQGKHEQYF. As DNA, the CDR3 is TGTGCCAGCAGCCCCAAGGGACAGGGGAAACACGAGCAGTACTTC.

The chain has TRBV6-6 and TRBJ1-2, with D perhaps TRBD1 (5 bases). The CDR3 is 14 amino acids. The V gene's germline CDR1 is MNHNY and CDR2 SVGAGI (reference sequence). V was cut by 0 bases and J by 4 bases, with 9 bases left in between. The CDR3 DNA reads TGTGCCAGCAGTTACTCGGGGCAACCCTATGGCTACACCTTC. It translates to CASSYSGQPYGYTF.

The chain is built from TRBV10-1 and TRBJ1-5, with D tentatively TRBD1 (5 bases). The CDR3 covers 15 residues. Looked up from germline, CDR1 is WNHNN and CDR2 is SYGVQD (reference sequence). V was pared by 6 bases and J by 2 bases, with 14 bases between. For the CDR3, the DNA is TGCGCCAGCAGGGACCGCAGGGTTCGCAATCAGCCCCAGCATTTT. Its protein is CASRDRRVRNQPQHF.

This clone occurred once. V usage is TRBV15 and J usage is TRBJ2-3; D perhaps matches TRBD2 (5 bases). Germline V CDR1 and CDR2: LNHNV, YYDKDF (reference sequence). The CDR3 runs 14 residues. Trimming pared 4 bases from V and 0 bases from J, leaving 8 bases between. The CDR3 DNA reads TGTGCCACCAGCACCGGACTGAGCACAGATACGCAGTATTTT. Translating gives CATSTGLSTDTQYF.

The chain has TRBV18 and TRBJ2-2; TRBD2 matches at 13 bases. Germline V gene data show CDR1 as KGHSH and CDR2 as LQKENI. With 2 bases clipped from V and 4 bases from J, the junction kept 10 bases outside the gene matches. The CDR3 loop spans 19 amino acids. CDR3 sequence reads: CASSPTSGGASTATGELFF. The CDR3 coding sequence is TGTGCCAGCTCACCAACTAGCGGGGGGGCGAGTACCGCCACCGGGGAGCTGTTTTTT.

The chain is built from TRBV30 and TRBJ2-1, with 7 nucleotides matching TRBD2. Germline lookup yields CDR1 GTSNPN and CDR2 SVGIG (reference sequence). The CDR3 runs to 19 residues. Trimming removed 1 base from V and 1 base from J; junction bases left unmatched: 16. DNA for the CDR3: TGTGCCTGGAGTGAAGTACAGCGGGGCAATTACGCGTCCTACAATGAGCAGTTCTTC. Translation: CAWSEVQRGNYASYNEQFF.

The rearrangement joins TRBV6-6 to TRBJ1-1; 11 nucleotides match TRBD1. Germline values: CDR1 MNHNY, CDR2 SVGAGI (reference sequence). With V trimmed by 3 bases and J by 5 bases, 2 bases remained unmatched. This CDR3 contains 14 residues. The CDR3: CASSYGTGGTEAFF. The CDR3 nucleotides read TGTGCCAGCAGTTATGGGACAGGGGGAACTGAAGCTTTCTTT.

The chain employs TRBV27 and TRBJ2-7, with 10 bases matching TRBD1. CDR3 length equals 15 residues. The germline V gene encodes CDR1 MNHEY and CDR2 SMNVEV (reference sequence). Trimming at V came to 4 bases and at J to 3 bases, leaving 6 bases not matched to a gene. In DNA, the CDR3 is TGTGCCAGCAGTTCCCCCGGACAGGGGGACTACGAGCAGTACTTC. Protein: CASSSPGQGDYEQYF.

With regard to this clone: This specimen includes other DNA sequences encoding the same CDR3. The rearrangement uses TRBV5-1 and TRBJ1-6; 10 nucleotides agree with TRBD1. Per the germline V gene, CDR1 is SGHRS and CDR2 is YFSETQ. This CDR3 has 13 residues. The J segment lost 7 bases and the V segment lost 7 bases, leaving 2 bases of the junction unmatched. CDR3 region: CASAGQGNSPLHF. The DNA for the CDR3 is TGCGCCAGCGCGGGACAGGGGAATTCACCCCTCCACTTT.

This clone was counted at least ten times. This chain connects TRBV10-3 to TRBJ1-6; D is undetermined. CDR3 size: 15 residues. CDR1 is ENHRY and CDR2 is SYGVKD in the germline V gene. The germline V and J ends were trimmed by 0 bases and 10 bases, with 13 bases remaining between them. CDR3 nucleotide sequence: TGTGCCATCAGTGAGTCGACGGGGAGATTATCACCCCTCCACTTT. It encodes CAISESTGRLSPLHF.

Of note for this clone: At one end the junction does not follow the germline gene, possibly because of a read error. V usage is TRBV4-1 and J usage is TRBJ2-3; D is perhaps TRBD1 (6 bases). Germline V gives CDR1 MGHRA, CDR2 YSYEKL. The length of the CDR3 is 11 residues. CDR3 bases: TGCGCCAGCAGCCTGACAGGTACGCAGTATTTT. Translation: CASSLTGTQYF.

At least ten counts were recorded for this clone. The chain recombines TRBV10-2 with TRBJ2-7; 8 bases fit TRBD2. Losses at the gene ends were 6 bases for V and 2 bases for J; bases not matched to a gene: 9. Per the germline V gene, CDR1 is WSHSY and CDR2 is SAAADI. This CDR3 comprises 15 residues. The CDR3 loop reads CASRARSGATYEQYF. The CDR3 region has the DNA TGCGCCAGCAGGGCCCGTAGCGGGGCTACCTACGAGCAGTACTTC.

The CDR3 DNA reads as TGTGCCAGCAGCTTGGGCCAGGGGGACGAGCAGTACTTC. Translation gives CASSLGQGDEQYF. J is TRBJ2-7 and V is TRBV7-2; 7 nucleotides line up with TRBD1. Germline V gene lookup returns CDR1 SGHTA and CDR2 FQGNSA. The CDR3 is made up of 13 amino acids. J was trimmed by 5 bases and V by 3 bases; bases with no gene match: 4.

The chain uses TRBV9 and TRBJ2-1; D may be TRBD2 (6 bases). V shed 7 bases and J shed 1 base, with 18 bases lying between them. Germline-derived CDR1 and CDR2 are SGDLS and YYNGEE. The CDR3 is 16 amino acids. The CDR3, as DNA: TGTGCCAGCGGACGCGTCGGCGGGGCTTCCTACAATGAGCAGTTCTTC. This encodes CASGRVGGASYNEQFF.

The rearrangement links TRBV15 to TRBJ2-1, with 12 bases lining up with TRBD2. The V and J ends lost 3 bases and 7 bases, in that order; junction bases with no gene match: 10. The CDR3 has 17 amino acids. Germline V gives CDR1 LNHNV, CDR2 YYDKDF (reference sequence). CDR3 protein: CATSRYATSGSLNEQFF. For the CDR3, the DNA is TGTGCCACCAGCAGGTATGCGACTAGCGGGAGCCTAAATGAGCAGTTCTTC.

The V gene is TRBV10-3, the J gene TRBJ2-6; D possibly corresponds to TRBD2 (6 bases). The germline CDR1 and CDR2 sequences are ENHRY and SYGVKD. V was shortened by 4 bases and J by 3 bases, with 13 bases between the two germline ends. This CDR3 spans 16 amino acids. Written as DNA, the CDR3 is TGTGCCATCAGTGGTGGGGGGAGCTTTGGGGCCAACGTCCTGACTTTC. Protein sequence: CAISGGGSFGANVLTF.

The genes are TRBV18 and TRBJ1-6; D is unclear. This CDR3 has 14 amino acids. Trimming removed 0 bases at V and 9 bases at J, with 9 bases between. Germline V lookup: CDR1 KGHSH, CDR2 LQKENI. This chain's CDR3 is CASSPPSESSPLHF. The CDR3 nucleotides read TGTGCCAGCTCACCACCGTCGGAGAGTTCACCCCTCCACTTT.

This clone has just one count. The chain combines TRBV6-1 with TRBJ2-3; possible D gene TRBD2, 5 bases. CDR1 is MNHNS and CDR2 is SASEGT in the germline V gene. Trimming shortened V by 4 bases and J by 6 bases, and 17 bases separated the two germline ends. The CDR3 is 15 residues long. CDR3: CASSALSRGFDTQYF. For the CDR3, the DNA is TGTGCCAGCAGTGCACTGTCAAGAGGGTTCGATACGCAGTATTTT.

The chain joins TRBV14 to TRBJ1-2, with a weak D call TRBD1 (6 bases). CDR1 is SGHDN, CDR2 FVKESK, per germline. The V and J ends lost 1 base and 3 bases respectively, with 9 bases between them. There are 14 residues in the CDR3. CDR3: CASSQGTVYYGYTF. CDR3 in DNA: TGTGCCAGCAGCCAAGGGACAGTGTACTATGGCTACACCTTC.

This clone appeared a single time. This chain links TRBV28 with TRBJ2-7, with 7 positions matching TRBD1. V shed 3 bases and J 3 bases; nucleotides not matched to a gene: 5. Germline CDR1 MDHEN, CDR2 SYDVKM. The CDR3 is 14 residues long. The CDR3 nucleotides are TGTGCCAGCAGTTTCGTGACAGGGCTCTACGAGCAGTACTTC. It translates to CASSFVTGLYEQYF.

The chain joins TRBV7-8 to TRBJ1-2, with 8 bases identical to TRBD1. The V and J ends lost 5 bases and 4 bases, in that order; junction bases with no gene match: 9. The CDR3 spans 15 residues. Germline lookup yields CDR1 SGHVS and CDR2 FQNEAQ. In DNA form, the CDR3 reads TGTGCCAGCAGCCCTCACGGACAGGGAATCTATGGCTACACCTTC. The encoded protein is CASSPHGQGIYGYTF.

J is TRBJ2-7 and V is TRBV9; no clear D. Germline assignment: CDR1 SGDLS and CDR2 YYNGEE. V dropped 0 bases and J dropped 6 bases, with 10 bases sitting between them. The CDR3 is 13 residues long. CDR3 amino acids: CASSVATQSEQYF. CDR3 coding DNA: TGTGCCAGCAGCGTAGCGACTCAAAGCGAGCAGTACTTC.

V and J are TRBV5-1 and TRBJ1-1; D is uncertain. Germline CDR1 SGHRS, CDR2 YFSETQ. The CDR3 runs 14 residues. Trimming stripped 3 bases from V and 5 bases from J, with 14 bases between. The CDR3: CASSSLAKGTEAFF. The CDR3 bases are TGCGCCAGCAGCTCCTTAGCGAAGGGTACTGAAGCTTTCTTT.

The chain links TRBV9 to TRBJ1-2, with 8 nucleotides matching TRBD1. V lost 4 bases and J lost 5; bases outside the gene matches: 7. Germline-derived CDR1 and CDR2 are SGDLS and YYNGEE. There are 14 residues in the CDR3. This CDR3 is CASSPVDRAYGYTF. The CDR3 nucleotides read TGTGCCAGCAGCCCCGTGGACAGGGCGTATGGCTACACCTTC. Combining the CDR3 with reference TRBV9 and TRBJ1-2 gives the whole variable domain DSGVTQTPKHLITATGQRVTLRCSPRSGDLSVYWYQQSLDQGLQFLIQYYNGEERAKGNILERFSAQQFPDLHSELNLSSLELGDSALYFCASSPVDRAYGYTFGSGTRLTVV.

This clone was seen a handful of times. The J gene is TRBJ2-7, the V gene TRBV7-8; 10 bases are shared with TRBD1. V gave up 5 bases and J gave up 2 bases; unmatched junction bases: 12. CDR1 is SGHVS and CDR2 is FQNEAQ in the germline V gene. The CDR3 runs to 17 residues. Written as DNA, the CDR3 is TGTGCCAGCAGCCTTTCTATCCCCGGGACAGGGGCCTACGAGCAGTACTTC. Its protein product is CASSLSIPGTGAYEQYF.

This clone was picked up a small number of times. The chain carries TRBV19 and TRBJ2-3, with D possibly matching TRBD2 (6 bases). V lost 3 bases and J 6 bases, leaving 16 bases between the germline ends. This CDR3 is 15 amino acids long. Germline V CDR1 and CDR2: LNHDA, SQIVND (reference sequence). This CDR3 reads CASSIVGTGGDTQYF. The DNA for the CDR3 is TGTGCCAGTAGTATTGTCGGGACTGGCGGGGATACGCAGTATTTT.

The chain employs TRBV2 and TRBJ2-7, with D perhaps TRBD2 (6 bases). The ends were cut back, 5 bases at V and 7 bases at J, with 24 bases in the middle. This CDR3 region has 16 residues. Looked up from germline, CDR1 is SNHLY and CDR2 is FYNNEI. CDR3: CASSRSKTRGLGEQYF. The CDR3 region has the DNA TGTGCCAGCAGTAGGTCCAAGACTAGAGGGTTGGGGGAGCAGTACTTC.

The chain has TRBV7-9 and TRBJ2-7, with TRBD1 as a possible D gene (6 bases). The ends were cut back, 4 bases at V and 3 bases at J, with 13 bases in the middle. In germline, CDR1 is SEHNR, CDR2 FQNEAQ (reference sequence). This CDR3 region has 14 residues. CDR3 sequence reads: CASSSTKGDYEQYF. Written as DNA, the CDR3 is TGTGCCAGCAGCTCCACGAAGGGGGACTACGAGCAGTACTTC.

This chain connects TRBV18 to TRBJ1-2; D is perhaps TRBD1 (6 bases). V lost 3 bases, J lost 4 bases, and 9 bases lay in between. CDR1 is KGHSH, CDR2 LQKENI, per germline. The CDR3 is 13 amino acids. The CDR3 DNA follows: TGTGCCAGCTCACCCGAGGACAGCTATGGCTACACCTTC. Translation: CASSPEDSYGYTF.